This T cell receptor beta chain emerged from a study of blood T cell repertoires in COVID-19. Study background: Sites in the United States, Italy and Spain provided acute and convalescent COVID-19 samples.

Per germline, CDR1 SGHVS and CDR2 FQNEAQ. CDR3 length: 16 residues. J lost 5 bases, V lost 4 bases, and 8 bases had no gene match. Original handling: Quantification of nucleated cells was approximated via reference gene primer amplification. TCRdb's table, derived via immunoSEQ multiplex PCR, lists solely in-frame clones and lacks some. Clonal size and the V and J genes are those of that table, whereas D and trimming came from the DNA. The table includes about 57,000 clones, 80% to 90% detected once. The sample holds a few counts of this clone. The study recruited people aged about 18 to 95 years across approximately 24 US areas. Categorization into cohorts depended on clinical history that participants reported.

The chain carries TRBV7-8 and TRBJ2-5; 12 bases map to TRBD2. The specimen was PBMCs or T cells enriched from blood (not recorded which). The TCR sequence derives from a woman in her thirties or forties with acute COVID-19. Here the CDR3 reads CASSSRLAGDEETQYF. The CDR3 nucleotides read TGTGCCAGCAGCTCGCGACTAGCGGGAGATGAGGAGACCCAGTACTTC.